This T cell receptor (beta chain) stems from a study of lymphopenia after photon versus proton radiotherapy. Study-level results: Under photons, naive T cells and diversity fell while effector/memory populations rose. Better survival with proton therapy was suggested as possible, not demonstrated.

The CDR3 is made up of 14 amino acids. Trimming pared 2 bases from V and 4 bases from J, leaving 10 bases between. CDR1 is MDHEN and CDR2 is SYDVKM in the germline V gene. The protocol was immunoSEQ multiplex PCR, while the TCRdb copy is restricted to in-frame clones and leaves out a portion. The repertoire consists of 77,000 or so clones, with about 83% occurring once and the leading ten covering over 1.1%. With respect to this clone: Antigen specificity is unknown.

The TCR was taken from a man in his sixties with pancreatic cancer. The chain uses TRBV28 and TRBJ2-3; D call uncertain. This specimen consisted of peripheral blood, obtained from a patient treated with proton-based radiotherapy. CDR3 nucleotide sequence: TGTGCCAGCAGTTTAAGGCCCTTAGCAGATACGCAGTATTTT. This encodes CASSLRPLADTQYF.